Listed here are 7 T cell receptor beta chains from one sample, sequenced in a study of cytomegalovirus exposure and HLA in healthy donors. 13 Jbeta primers and 60 Vbeta primers were used for the PCR. TCRdb's table, derived via immunoSEQ multiplex PCR, lists solely in-frame clones and lacks some. The clone table shows some 89,000 clones, with the ten largest holding 3% to 4%. Specimen: PBMCs. Source of these receptors: a woman younger than 45 in good health and CMV-seronegative.

The J gene is TRBJ1-3, the V gene TRBV6-5; a weak D match, TRBD1 (6 bases). V dropped 2 bases and J dropped 4 bases, with 12 bases sitting between them. CDR1 is MNHEY, CDR2 SVGAGI, per germline. The CDR3 is 15 residues long. The CDR3, as DNA: TGTGCCAGCAGTTACCTACAGGGATCCGGAAACACCATATATTTT. Its translation is CASSYLQGSGNTIYF.

V gene TRBV15 combines with J gene TRBJ2-5, with D possibly TRBD1 on 6 matching bases. Trimming shortened V by 1 base and J by 1 base, and 7 bases separated the two germline ends. The germline V gene has CDR1 LNHNV and CDR2 YYDKDF (reference sequence). CDR3 length: 14 residues. The CDR3 reads CATSRGTVQETQYF. CDR3 in DNA: TGTGCCACCAGCAGAGGGACAGTCCAAGAGACCCAGTACTTC.

The V call is TRBV19, the J call TRBJ2-5; 7 positions match TRBD2. V shed 8 bases and J 4 bases; nucleotides not matched to a gene: 10. The CDR3 loop spans 14 amino acids. CDR1 is LNHDA and CDR2 is SQIVND in the germline V gene (reference sequence). The CDR3 DNA reads as TGTGCCAGTCGAACGCCTGGACTAGGAGAGACCCAGTACTTC. It is translated as CASRTPGLGETQYF.

The V gene is TRBV7-2, the J gene TRBJ1-1; D is perhaps TRBD1 (5 bases). The germline CDR1 and CDR2 sequences are SGHTA and FQGNSA. The V and J ends lost 5 bases and 4 bases respectively, with 17 bases between them. The CDR3 is made up of 15 amino acids. This chain's CDR3 is CASSPWRGGATEAFF. DNA for the CDR3: TGTGCCAGCAGCCCCTGGAGAGGTGGGGCCACTGAAGCTTTCTTT. Full variable domain (remainder filled in from reference TRBV7-2 and TRBJ1-1): GAGVSQSPSNKVTEKGKDVELRCDPISGHTALYWYRQSLGQGLEFLIYFQGNSAPDKSGLPSDRFSAERTGGSVSTLTIQRTQQEDSAVYLCASSPWRGGATEAFFGQGTRLTVV.

The J gene is TRBJ2-2, the V gene TRBV29-1; the D gene is possibly TRBD2 (6 bases). Trimming took off 4 bases at V and 0 bases at J, with 9 bases between the two ends. CDR1 and CDR2 from the germline V gene are SQVTM and ANQGSEA. This CDR3 spans 14 amino acids. The CDR3 loop reads CSVAGTPNTGELFF. CDR3 coding DNA: TGCAGCGTTGCAGGGACTCCGAACACCGGGGAGCTGTTTTTT.

V and J are TRBV9 and TRBJ2-3, with D possibly being TRBD2 (7 bases). The CDR3 sequence is 14 residues long. Germline V gene lookup returns CDR1 SGDLS and CDR2 YYNGEE. Deletions cut 10 bases from V and 5 bases from J, with 20 bases between. The CDR3 loop is CAGARGAVGDTQYF. CDR3 nucleotide sequence: TGTGCCGGGGCCCGGGGGGCGGTAGGAGATACGCAGTATTTT.

As regards this clone: As the CDR3 is not closed by the conserved phenylalanine or tryptophan, this likely results from a read error. This chain's CDR3 is CASSQGQIYEQYL. Written as DNA, the CDR3 is TGTGCCAGCAGTCAGGGACAGATCTACGAGCAGTACCTC. This chain uses TRBV6-6 with TRBJ2-7, with 7 bases matching TRBD1. J was trimmed by 3 bases and V by 5 bases; bases with no gene match: 4. There are 13 residues in the CDR3. Germline V CDR1 and CDR2: MNHNY, SVGAGI (reference sequence).